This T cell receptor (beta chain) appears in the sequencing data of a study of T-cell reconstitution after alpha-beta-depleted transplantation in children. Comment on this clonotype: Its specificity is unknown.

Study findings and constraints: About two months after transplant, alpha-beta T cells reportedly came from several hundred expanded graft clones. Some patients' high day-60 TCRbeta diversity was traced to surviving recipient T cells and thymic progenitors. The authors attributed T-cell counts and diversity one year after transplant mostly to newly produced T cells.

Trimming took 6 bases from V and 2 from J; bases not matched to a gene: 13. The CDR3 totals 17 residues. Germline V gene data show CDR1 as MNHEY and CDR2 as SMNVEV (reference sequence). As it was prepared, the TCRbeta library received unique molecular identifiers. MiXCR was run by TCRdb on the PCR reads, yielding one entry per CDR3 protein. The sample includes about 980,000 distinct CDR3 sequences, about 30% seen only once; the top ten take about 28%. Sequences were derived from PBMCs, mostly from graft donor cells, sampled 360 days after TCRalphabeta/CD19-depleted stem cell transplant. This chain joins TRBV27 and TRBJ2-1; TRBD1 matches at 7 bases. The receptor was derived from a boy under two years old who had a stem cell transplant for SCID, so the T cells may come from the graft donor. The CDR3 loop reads CASRGRGGSPPYNEQFF. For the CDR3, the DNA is TGTGCCAGCAGGGGAAGAGGGGGCTCTCCTCCCTACAATGAGCAGTTCTTC.